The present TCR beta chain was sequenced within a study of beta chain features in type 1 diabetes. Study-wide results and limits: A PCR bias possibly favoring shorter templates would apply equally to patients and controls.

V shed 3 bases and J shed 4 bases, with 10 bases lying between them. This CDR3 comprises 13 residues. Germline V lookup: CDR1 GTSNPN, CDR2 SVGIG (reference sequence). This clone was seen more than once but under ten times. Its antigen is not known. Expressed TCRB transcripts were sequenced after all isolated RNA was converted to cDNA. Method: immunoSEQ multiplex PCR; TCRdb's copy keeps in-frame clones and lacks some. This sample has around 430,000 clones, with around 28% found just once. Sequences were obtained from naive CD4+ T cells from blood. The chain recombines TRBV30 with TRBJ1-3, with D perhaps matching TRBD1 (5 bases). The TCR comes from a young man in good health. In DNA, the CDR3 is TGTGCCTGGAGCGAGGGACTGGGAAACACCATATATTTT. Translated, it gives CAWSEGLGNTIYF.